Listed below are T cell receptor beta chains from one sample, sequenced in a study of T cell responses to AZD1222 COVID-19 vaccine. Using immunoSEQ multiplex PCR, the repertoire was profiled, and TCRdb retains in-frame clones only, with some absent. The repertoire includes around 110,000 clones, around 94% of them detected once, and 1.5% to 2% sits in the top ten. Sequenced here: peripheral blood, sampled on day 0 of AZD1222 vaccination. All receptors come from an adult in good health. The CDR3 runs from the conserved cysteine through the conserved F or W. The D gene is left open where the match is weak. The listing skips clone size in some rows; elsewhere it reads once, few, many or a size class.

J,D,length,size,V,DNA,CDR3
TRBJ1-3,.,12,few,TRBV6-5,TGTGCCAGCAGTTCTCCTGGAAACACCATATATTTT,CASSSPGNTIYF
TRBJ1-5,.,15,once,TRBV28,TGTGCCAGCAGTTTGTCCGGGGGGCCCAATCAGCCCCAGCATTTT,CASSLSGGPNQPQHF
TRBJ2-5,.,13,.,TRBV11-2,TGTGCCAGCAGCTGGGGCGGCTGGGAGACCCAGTACTTC,CASSWGGWETQYF
TRBJ1-5,TRBD1,15,once,TRBV5-1,TGCGCCAGCAGCTACGGGACAGGGGGCAATCAGCCCCAGCATTTT,CASSYGTGGNQPQHF
TRBJ2-3,.,15,.,TRBV7-3,TGTGCCAGCAGCTATAACCGGGCTAGCACAGATACGCAGTATTTT,CASSYNRASTDTQYF
TRBJ1-4,TRBD1,17,.,TRBV19,TGTGCCAGTAGTATAGACAACAGGGGGCGCGCTAATGAAAAACTGTTTTTT,CASSIDNRGRANEKLFF
TRBJ2-3,TRBD2,17,.,TRBV14,TGTGCCAGCAGCCAGATAGCTGGGACTAGCGGGACAGATACGCAGTATTTT,CASSQIAGTSGTDTQYF
TRBJ1-4,.,11,.,TRBV12-3/TRBV12-4,TGTGCCAGCAGCTGGGGAGAAAAACTGTTTTTT,CASSWGEKLFF
TRBJ1-1,.,15,.,TRBV30,TGTGCCTGGACCCTCAGGACAGATTTTAACACTGAAGCTTTCTTT,CAWTLRTDFNTEAFF
TRBJ1-1,.,14,once,TRBV9,TGTGCCAGCAGCGTAGCCCCAGAGAACACTGAAGCTTTCTTT,CASSVAPENTEAFF
TRBJ1-5,.,15,.,TRBV6-5,TGTGCCAGCAGCACTGGGCCCCGGCGAGATCAGCCCCAGCATTTT,CASSTGPRRDQPQHF
TRBJ2-2,TRBD2,22,.,TRBV19,TGTGCCAGTAGTCCCGGACCAGGCGTAGCGGGAGGACAATTAGGGAGCACCGGGGAGCTGTTTTTT,CASSPGPGVAGGQLGSTGELFF
TRBJ1-2,.,14,.,TRBV11-2,TGTGCCAGCGACTTAGAGGGAGATAACTATGGCTACACCTTC,CASDLEGDNYGYTF
TRBJ1-3,.,14,.,TRBV19,TGTGCCAGTAGTTCCCCAGGTTGGCGAAACACCATATATTTT,CASSSPGWRNTIYF
TRBJ2-3,TRBD2,13,.,TRBV6-6,TGTGCCAGCAGTTACCAAGCGGGGGATACGCAGTATTTT,CASSYQAGDTQYF
TRBJ1-4,TRBD1,15,.,TRBV3-1/TRBV3-2,TGTGCCAGCAGCCTCGGGACAGGCAGACATGAAAAACTGTTTTTT,CASSLGTGRHEKLFF
TRBJ1-5,.,13,.,TRBV9,TGTGCCAGCAGCGTAGACCTAAATCAGCCCCAGCATTTT,CASSVDLNQPQHF
TRBJ1-2,.,13,once,TRBV30,TGTGCAGGGAGGGGCCTTGATAACTATGGCTACACCTTC,CAGRGLDNYGYTF
TRBJ2-3,.,14,.,TRBV14,TGTGCCAGCAGCCAAAAACACTCGGGGGTGGCGCAGTATTTT,CASSQKHSGVAQYF
TRBJ1-1,TRBD1,16,.,TRBV6-5,TGTGCCAGCAGTTACTCGCAGACAGGGGGCGCGACTGAAGCTTTCTTT,CASSYSQTGGATEAFF
TRBJ2-6,TRBD1,15,.,TRBV5-1,TGCGCCAGCAGCTCGACAGGGTCTGGGGCCAACGTCCTGACTTTC,CASSSTGSGANVLTF
TRBJ1-2,TRBD1,13,.,TRBV27,TGTGCCAGCAGTTTACGACAGGGCTATGGCTACACCTTC,CASSLRQGYGYTF
TRBJ1-5,TRBD1,15,.,TRBV19,TGTGCCAGTAGTATATGGGGGGACAGTAATCAGCCCCAGCATTTT,CASSIWGDSNQPQHF
TRBJ1-6,.,13,.,TRBV30,TGTGCCTGGAGTCTACAGCTAGATTCACCCCTCCACTTT,CAWSLQLDSPLHF
TRBJ1-3,.,13,.,TRBV19,TGTGCCAGTAAGAGGCTGGGGGGAAACACCATATATTTT,CASKRLGGNTIYF